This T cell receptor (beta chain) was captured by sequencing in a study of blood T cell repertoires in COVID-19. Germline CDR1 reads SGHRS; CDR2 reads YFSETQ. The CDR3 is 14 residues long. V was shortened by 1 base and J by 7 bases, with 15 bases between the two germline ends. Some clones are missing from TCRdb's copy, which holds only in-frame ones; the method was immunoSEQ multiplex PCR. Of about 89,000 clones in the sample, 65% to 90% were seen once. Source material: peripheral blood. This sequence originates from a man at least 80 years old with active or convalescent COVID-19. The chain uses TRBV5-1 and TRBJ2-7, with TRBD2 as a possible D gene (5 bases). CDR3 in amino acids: CASSLTSKASEQYF. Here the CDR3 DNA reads TGCGCCAGCAGCTTGACTAGTAAGGCTTCTGAGCAGTACTTC.